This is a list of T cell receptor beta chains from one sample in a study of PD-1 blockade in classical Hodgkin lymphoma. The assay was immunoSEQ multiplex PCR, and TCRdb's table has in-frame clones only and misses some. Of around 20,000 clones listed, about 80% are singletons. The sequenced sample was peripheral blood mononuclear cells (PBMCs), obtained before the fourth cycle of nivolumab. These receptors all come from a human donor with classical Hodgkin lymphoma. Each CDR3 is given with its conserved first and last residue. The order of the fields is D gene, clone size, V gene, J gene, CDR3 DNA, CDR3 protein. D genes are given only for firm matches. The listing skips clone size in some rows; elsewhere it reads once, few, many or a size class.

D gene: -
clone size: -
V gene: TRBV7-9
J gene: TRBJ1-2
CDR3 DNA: TGTGCCAGCAGCTTTTCCACAACTAACTATGGCTACACCTTC
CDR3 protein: CASSFSTTNYGYTF

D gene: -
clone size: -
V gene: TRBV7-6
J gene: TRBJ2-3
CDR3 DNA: TGTGCCAGCAGCCCAGTAGCCAGTGGGCACACAGATACGCAGTATTTT
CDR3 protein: CASSPVASGHTDTQYF

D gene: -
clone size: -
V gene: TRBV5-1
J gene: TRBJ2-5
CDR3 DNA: TGCGCCAGCAGCCCCGGACCGAATTCACGGGAGACCCAGTACTTC
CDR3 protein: CASSPGPNSRETQYF

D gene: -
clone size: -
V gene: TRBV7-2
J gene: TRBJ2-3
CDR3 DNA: TGTGCCAGCAGCTTATTAGGGGGACTTAGCACAGATACGCAGTATTTT
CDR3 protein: CASSLLGGLSTDTQYF

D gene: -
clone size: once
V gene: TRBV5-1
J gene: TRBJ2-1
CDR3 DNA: TGCGCCAGCAGCCGTACCGGGACCCCCAATGAGCAGTTCTTC
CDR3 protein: CASSRTGTPNEQFF

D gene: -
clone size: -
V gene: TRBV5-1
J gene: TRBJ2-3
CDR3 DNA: TGCGCCAGCAGCTTGGGGGCAGCTTCGGGCACAGATACGCAGTATTTT
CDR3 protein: CASSLGAASGTDTQYF

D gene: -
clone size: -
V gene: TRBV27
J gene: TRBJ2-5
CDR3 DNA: TGTGCCAGCAGTTTATTGACGCCTAGGGTCACTGCCTGGGAGACCCAGTACTTC
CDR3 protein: CASSLLTPRVTAWETQYF

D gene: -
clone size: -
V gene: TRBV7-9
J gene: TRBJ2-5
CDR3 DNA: TGTGCCAGCAGCCCTACCGGGGCGGCGGACCAGAAGACCCAGTACTTC
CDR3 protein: CASSPTGAADQKTQYF

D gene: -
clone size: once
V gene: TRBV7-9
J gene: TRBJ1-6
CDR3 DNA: TGTGCCAGCAGCTTAACTAATTCACCCCTCCACTTT
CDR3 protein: CASSLTNSPLHF

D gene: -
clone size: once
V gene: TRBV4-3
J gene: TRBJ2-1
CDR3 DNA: TGCGCCAGCAGCCAAGATTGGGATGAGCAGTTCTTC
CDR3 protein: CASSQDWDEQFF

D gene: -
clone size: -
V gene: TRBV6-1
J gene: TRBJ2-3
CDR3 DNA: TGTGCCAGCAGTGAAGCGCCTCGGGATACGCAGTATTTT
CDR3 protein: CASSEAPRDTQYF

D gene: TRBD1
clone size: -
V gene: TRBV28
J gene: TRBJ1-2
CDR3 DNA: TGTGCGGCTAGACAGGGCTTCGTTCGTGGCTACACCTTC
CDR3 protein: CAARQGFVRGYTF

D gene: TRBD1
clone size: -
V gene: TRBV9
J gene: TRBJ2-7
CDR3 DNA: TGTGCCAGCAGCGTAGGGACAGGGAGGCACGAGCAGTACTTC
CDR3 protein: CASSVGTGRHEQYF

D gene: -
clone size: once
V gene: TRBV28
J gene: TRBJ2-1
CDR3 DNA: TGTGCCAGCAGTTTGGTCCAGGGCGCTGAGCAGTTCTTC
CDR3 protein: CASSLVQGAEQFF

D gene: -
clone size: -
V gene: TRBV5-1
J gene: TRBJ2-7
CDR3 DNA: TGCGCCAGCAGCTTCGGACAGCTCCTTGCGGATGGGAACGAGCAGTACTTC
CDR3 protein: CASSFGQLLADGNEQYF

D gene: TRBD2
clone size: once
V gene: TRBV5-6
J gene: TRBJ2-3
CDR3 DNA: TGTGCCAGCAGCTTAGCGGGGCTTATTTCGAGCACAGATACGCAGTATTTT
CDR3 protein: CASSLAGLISSTDTQYF

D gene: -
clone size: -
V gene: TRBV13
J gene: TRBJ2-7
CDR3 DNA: TGTGCCAGCAGCTTAGTCCACGAGCAGTACTTC
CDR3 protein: CASSLVHEQYF

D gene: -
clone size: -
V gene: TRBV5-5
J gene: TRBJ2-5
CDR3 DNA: TGTGCCAGCACCAACTGGGCCCGACCCCAAGAGACCCAGTACTTC
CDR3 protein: CASTNWARPQETQYF

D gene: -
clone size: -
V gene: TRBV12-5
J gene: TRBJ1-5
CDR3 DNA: TGTGCTAGTGGTTTGGTACATGGGGTGTATAGCAATCAGCCCCAGCATTTT
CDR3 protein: CASGLVHGVYSNQPQHF

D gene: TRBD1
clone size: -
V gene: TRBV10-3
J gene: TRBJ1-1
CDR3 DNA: TGTGCCATCATGTCGACAGGGGGTGACACTGAAGCTTTCTTT
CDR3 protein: CAIMSTGGDTEAFF

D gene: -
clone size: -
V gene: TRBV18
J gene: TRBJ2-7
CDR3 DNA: TGTGCCAGCTCACCGCCCAGCAGGGCTTCCTACGAGCAGTACTTC
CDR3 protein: CASSPPSRASYEQYF

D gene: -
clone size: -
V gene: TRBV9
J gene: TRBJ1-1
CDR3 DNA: TGTGCCAGCAGCGCAGGAAGTTCCTCGAACACTGAAGCTTTCTTT
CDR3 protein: CASSAGSSSNTEAFF

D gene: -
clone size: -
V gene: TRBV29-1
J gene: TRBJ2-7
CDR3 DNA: TGCAGCGTTGAAGGTCCAGGGGGGCAGTACGAGCAGTACTTC
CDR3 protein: CSVEGPGGQYEQYF

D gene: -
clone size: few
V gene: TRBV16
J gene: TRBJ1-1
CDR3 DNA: TGTGCCAGCAGCCAATCGGTGCTCACTGAAGCTTTCTTT
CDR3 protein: CASSQSVLTEAFF

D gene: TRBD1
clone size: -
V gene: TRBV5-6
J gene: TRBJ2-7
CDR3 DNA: TGTGCCAGCAGCTACCTCCGGGACAGACCCTACGAGCAGTACTTC
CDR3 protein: CASSYLRDRPYEQYF

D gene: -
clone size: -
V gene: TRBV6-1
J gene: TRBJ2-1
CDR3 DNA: TGTGCCAGCAGTGGGTGGGACTCCCCGTTTGATGAGCAGTTCTTC
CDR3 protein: CASSGWDSPFDEQFF

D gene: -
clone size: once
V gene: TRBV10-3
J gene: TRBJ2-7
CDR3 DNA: TGTGCCATCAGTGATAGGGGGGCCCCCGGGTGGTACGAGCAGTACTTC
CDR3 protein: CAISDRGAPGWYEQYF

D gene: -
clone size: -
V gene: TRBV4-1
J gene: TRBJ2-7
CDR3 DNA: TGCGCCAGCAGCCCGCCGGACAAGACACTGTACGAGCAGTACTTC
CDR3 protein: CASSPPDKTLYEQYF

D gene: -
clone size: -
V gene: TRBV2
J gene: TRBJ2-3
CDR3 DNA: TGTGCCAGCAGACCACAGGGAATTAGCACAGATACGCAGTATTTT
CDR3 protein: CASRPQGISTDTQYF

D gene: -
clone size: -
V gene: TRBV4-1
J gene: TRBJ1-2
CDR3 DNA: TGCGCCAGCAGCCAAGTTAGGGATATCTATGGCTACACCTTC
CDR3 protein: CASSQVRDIYGYTF

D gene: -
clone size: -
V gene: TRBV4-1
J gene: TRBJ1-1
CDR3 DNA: TGCGCCAGCAGCCAAGTGCAAGGGGTGAACACTGAAGCTTTCTTT
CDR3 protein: CASSQVQGVNTEAFF

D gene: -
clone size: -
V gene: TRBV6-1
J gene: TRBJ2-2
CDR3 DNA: TGTGCCAGCAGTGCCCCCCAGAACAGTGGGGAGCTGTTTTTT
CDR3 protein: CASSAPQNSGELFF

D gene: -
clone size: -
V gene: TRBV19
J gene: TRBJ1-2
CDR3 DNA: TGTGCCGCAACCCCCGGGAACATTGACTATGGCTACACCTTC
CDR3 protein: CAATPGNIDYGYTF

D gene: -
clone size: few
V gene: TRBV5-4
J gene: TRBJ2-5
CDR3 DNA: TGTGCCAGCAGCTTGTATGGGACCGAAGAGACCCAGTACTTC
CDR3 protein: CASSLYGTEETQYF

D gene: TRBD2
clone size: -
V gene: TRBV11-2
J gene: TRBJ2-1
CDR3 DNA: TGTGCCAGCAGCTCCCTTTTTAGCGGGGGGGCGGATGAGCAGTTCTTC
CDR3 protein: CASSSLFSGGADEQFF

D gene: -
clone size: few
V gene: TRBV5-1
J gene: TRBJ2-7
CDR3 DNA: TGCGCCAGCAGCTCCACAGGGGAGGGCGAGCAGTACTTC
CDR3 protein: CASSSTGEGEQYF

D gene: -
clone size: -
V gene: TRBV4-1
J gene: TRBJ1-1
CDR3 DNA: TGCGCCAGCAGCCAAGTGCCTACAGGGTCCACTGAAGCTTTCTTT
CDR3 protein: CASSQVPTGSTEAFF

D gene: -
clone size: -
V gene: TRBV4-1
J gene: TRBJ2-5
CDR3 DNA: TGCGCCAGCAAGATAAACAGGGCGTTGGAGACCCAGTACTTC
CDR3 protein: CASKINRALETQYF

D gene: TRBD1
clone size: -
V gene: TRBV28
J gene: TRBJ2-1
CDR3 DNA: TGTGCCAGCAGTCATACGACGGACAGGGTAGGGTTCTTC
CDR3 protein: CASSHTTDRVGFF